Given below is one T cell receptor (beta chain) in context. The antigen remains unidentified. Germline V gene lookup returns CDR1 GTSNPN and CDR2 SVGIG (reference sequence). The CDR3 contains 16 residues. The sample belongs to a study of cytomegalovirus exposure and HLA in healthy donors. Study-level background: Earlier, 100 million to 120 million unique TCR beta sequences were recovered from approximately 180 million T cells by an analysis. From donors who were HLA-typed, an early data release held around 80 million unique TCRs. Notes on the study in general: Being productive about 87% or about 30% of the time was typical of most TCR beta V segments in an earlier analysis. According to a later analysis, donors in an Asian-associated ancestry cluster reportedly had fewer N-insertions than the approximately 670-donor mean.

It was with 60 Vbeta and 13 Jbeta primers that the PCR ran. Some clones are missing from TCRdb's copy, which holds only in-frame ones; the method was immunoSEQ multiplex PCR. The sample shows over 150,000 clones, around 79% of them seen only once. Specimen: PBMCs. The TCR sequence derives from a male donor in good health and CMV-seropositive. The rearrangement uses TRBV30 and TRBJ2-5; TRBD1 aligns across 10 bases. The end of the DNA fits TRBJ2-7 better, so the J call may be wrong. In DNA, the CDR3 is TGTGCCTGGAGACCCAACCGGGACAGGGGAACCTACGAGCAGTACTTC. Protein: CAWRPNRDRGTYEQYF.